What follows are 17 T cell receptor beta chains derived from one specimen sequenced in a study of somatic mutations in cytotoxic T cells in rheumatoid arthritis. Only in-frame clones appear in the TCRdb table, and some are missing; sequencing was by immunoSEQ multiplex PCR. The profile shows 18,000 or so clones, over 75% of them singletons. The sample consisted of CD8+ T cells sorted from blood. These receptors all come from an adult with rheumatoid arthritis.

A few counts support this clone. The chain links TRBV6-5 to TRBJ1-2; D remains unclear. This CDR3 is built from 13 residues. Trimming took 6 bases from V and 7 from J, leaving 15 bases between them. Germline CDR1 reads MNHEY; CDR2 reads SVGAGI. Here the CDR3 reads CASRPAPWSGYTF. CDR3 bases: TGTGCCAGCAGACCAGCCCCCTGGAGTGGCTACACCTTC.

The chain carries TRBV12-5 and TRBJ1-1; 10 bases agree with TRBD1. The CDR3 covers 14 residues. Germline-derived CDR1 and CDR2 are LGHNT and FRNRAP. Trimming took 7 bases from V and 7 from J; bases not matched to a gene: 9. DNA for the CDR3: TGTGCTAGTGCCTTAGACAGGGGGCTGGATGAAGCTTTCTTT. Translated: CASALDRGLDEAFF.

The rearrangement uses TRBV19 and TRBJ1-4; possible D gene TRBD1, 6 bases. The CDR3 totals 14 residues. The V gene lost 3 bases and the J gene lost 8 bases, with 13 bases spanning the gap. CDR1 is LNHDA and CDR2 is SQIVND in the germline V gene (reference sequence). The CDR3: CASSMGRGNEKLFF. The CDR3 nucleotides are TGTGCCAGTAGTATGGGCAGGGGCAACGAAAAACTGTTTTTT.

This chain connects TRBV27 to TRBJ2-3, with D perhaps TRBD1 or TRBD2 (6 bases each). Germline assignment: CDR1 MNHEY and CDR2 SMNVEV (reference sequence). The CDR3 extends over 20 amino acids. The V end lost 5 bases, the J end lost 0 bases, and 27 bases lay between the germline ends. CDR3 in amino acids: CASSVTGLGDSDPSTDTQYF. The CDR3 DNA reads TGTGCCAGCAGTGTCACAGGGTTGGGGGACTCCGACCCTAGCACAGATACGCAGTATTTT.

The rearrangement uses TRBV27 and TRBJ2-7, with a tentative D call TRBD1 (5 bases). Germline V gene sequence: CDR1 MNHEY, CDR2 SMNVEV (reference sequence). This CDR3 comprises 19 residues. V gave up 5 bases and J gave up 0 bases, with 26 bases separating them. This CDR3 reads CASSPPPGHPELSSYEQYF. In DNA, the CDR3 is TGTGCCAGCAGTCCCCCCCCTGGACATCCTGAGTTAAGCTCCTACGAGCAGTACTTC.

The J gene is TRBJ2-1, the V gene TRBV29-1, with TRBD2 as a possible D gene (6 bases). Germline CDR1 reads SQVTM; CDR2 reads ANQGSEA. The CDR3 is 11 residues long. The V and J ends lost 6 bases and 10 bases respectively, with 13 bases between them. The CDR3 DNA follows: TGCAGCGTGTACGGCGGGATAGAGCAGTTCTTC. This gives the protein CSVYGGIEQFF.

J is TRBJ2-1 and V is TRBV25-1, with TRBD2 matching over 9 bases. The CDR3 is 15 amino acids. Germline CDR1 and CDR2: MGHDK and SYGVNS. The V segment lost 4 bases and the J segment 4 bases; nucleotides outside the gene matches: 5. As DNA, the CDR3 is TGTGCCAGCAGTGGCCTAGCGGGACTTTACAATGAGCAGTTCTTC. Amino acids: CASSGLAGLYNEQFF. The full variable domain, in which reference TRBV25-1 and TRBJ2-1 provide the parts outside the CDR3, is EADIYQTPRYLVIGTGKKITLECSQTMGHDKMYWYQQDPGMELHLIHYSYGVNSTEKGDLSSESTVSRIRTEHFPLTLESARPSHTSQYLCASSGLAGLYNEQFFGPGTRLTVL.

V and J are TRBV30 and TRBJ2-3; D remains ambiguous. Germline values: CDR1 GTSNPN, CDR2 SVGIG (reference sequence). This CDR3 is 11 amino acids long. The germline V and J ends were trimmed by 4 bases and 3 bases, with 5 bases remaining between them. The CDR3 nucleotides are TGTGCCTGGACTCTTACAGATACGCAGTATTTT. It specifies CAWTLTDTQYF.

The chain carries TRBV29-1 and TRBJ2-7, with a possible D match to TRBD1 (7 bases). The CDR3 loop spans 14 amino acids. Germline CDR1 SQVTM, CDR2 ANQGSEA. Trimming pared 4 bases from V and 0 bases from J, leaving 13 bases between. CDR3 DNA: TGCAGCGTTGGACAGGGACTGCTCTCCTACGAGCAGTACTTC. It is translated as CSVGQGLLSYEQYF.

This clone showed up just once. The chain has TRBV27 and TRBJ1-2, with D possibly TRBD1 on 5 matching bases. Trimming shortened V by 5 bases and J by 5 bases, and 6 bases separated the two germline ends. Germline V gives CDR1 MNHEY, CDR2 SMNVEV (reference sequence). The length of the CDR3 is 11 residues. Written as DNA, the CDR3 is TGTGCCAGCAGTGGGGGTTATGGCTACACCTTC. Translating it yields CASSGGYGYTF.

The CDR3 loop reads CASSSNTGLRGYTF. As DNA, the CDR3 is TGTGCCAGCAGTTCTAACACAGGGCTTCGGGGCTACACCTTC. The chain joins TRBV27 to TRBJ1-2; D possibly corresponds to TRBD1 (6 bases). The CDR3 length is 14 residues. Germline V gene lookup returns CDR1 MNHEY and CDR2 SMNVEV (reference sequence). Deletions cut 4 bases from V and 8 bases from J, with 17 bases between.

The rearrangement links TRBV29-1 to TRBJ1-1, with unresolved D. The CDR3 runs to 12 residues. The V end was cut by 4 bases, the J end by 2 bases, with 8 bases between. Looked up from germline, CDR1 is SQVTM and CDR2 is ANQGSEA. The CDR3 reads CSVVEGNTEAFF. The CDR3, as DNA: TGCAGCGTTGTGGAGGGCAACACTGAAGCTTTCTTT.

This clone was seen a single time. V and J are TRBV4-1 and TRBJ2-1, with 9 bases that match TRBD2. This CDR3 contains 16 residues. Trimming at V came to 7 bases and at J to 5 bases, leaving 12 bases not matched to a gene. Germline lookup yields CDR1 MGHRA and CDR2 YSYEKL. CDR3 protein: CASNRLAETPHNEQFF. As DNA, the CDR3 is TGCGCCAGCAACCGACTAGCGGAGACCCCCCACAATGAGCAGTTCTTC.

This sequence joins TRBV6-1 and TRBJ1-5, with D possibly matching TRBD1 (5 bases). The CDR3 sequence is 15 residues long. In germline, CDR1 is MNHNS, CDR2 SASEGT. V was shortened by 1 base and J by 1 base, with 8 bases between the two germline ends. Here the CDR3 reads CASSEGGTSNQPQHF. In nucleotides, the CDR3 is TGTGCCAGCAGTGAAGGAGGGACGAGCAATCAGCCCCAGCATTTT.

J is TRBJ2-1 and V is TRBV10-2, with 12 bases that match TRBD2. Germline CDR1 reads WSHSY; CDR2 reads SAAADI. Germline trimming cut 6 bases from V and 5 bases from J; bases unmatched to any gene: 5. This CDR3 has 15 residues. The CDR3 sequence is CASSPTSGGHNEQFF. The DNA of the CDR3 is TGCGCCAGCAGCCCGACTAGCGGGGGCCACAATGAGCAGTTCTTC.

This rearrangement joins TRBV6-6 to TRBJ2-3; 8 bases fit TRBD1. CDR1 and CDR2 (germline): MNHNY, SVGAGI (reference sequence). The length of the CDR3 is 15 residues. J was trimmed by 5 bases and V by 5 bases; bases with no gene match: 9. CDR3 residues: CASSDQGAMGDTQYF. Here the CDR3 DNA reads TGTGCCAGCAGTGACCAGGGGGCGATGGGAGATACGCAGTATTTT.

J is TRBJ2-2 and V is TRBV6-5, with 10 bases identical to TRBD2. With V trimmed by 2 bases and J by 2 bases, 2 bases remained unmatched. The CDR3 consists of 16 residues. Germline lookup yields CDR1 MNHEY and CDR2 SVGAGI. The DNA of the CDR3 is TGTGCCAGCAGTTACAGGACTAGCGGAAACACCGGGGAGCTGTTTTTT. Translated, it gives CASSYRTSGNTGELFF.